Reported below is one T cell receptor (beta chain). Antigen: not known. This CDR3 contains 17 residues. Germline-derived CDR1 and CDR2 are MDHEN and SYDVKM. V lost 6 bases to trimming and J lost 5 bases; unmatched junction nucleotides: 12. This sample stems from a study of cytomegalovirus exposure and HLA in healthy donors. Whole-study findings and limits: Many donors carried some public TCRs, although rarity characterized most TCR sequences. Researchers catalogued 164 TCR beta chains as cytomegalovirus-associated.

Researchers ran the PCR with 60 Vbeta and 13 Jbeta primers. The table came from immunoSEQ multiplex PCR; TCRdb's copy has only in-frame clones and leaves some out. In the table there are about 120,000 clones, around 75% of which are singletons. This clonotype originated in a woman under 30 in good health and CMV-seronegative. The chain employs TRBV28 and TRBJ1-4; 10 nucleotides match TRBD1. Sample: PBMCs. The CDR3 nucleotides are TGTGCCAGCAGGCTACCGGGACAGGGGAGGAAAAATGAAAAACTGTTTTTT. Translated, it gives CASRLPGQGRKNEKLFF.